Each of the 28 T cell receptor beta chains below was sequenced from the same sample in a study of PD-L1 blockade in urothelial cancer. Indicated time point: peripheral blood 6 weeks after treatment start. The table came from immunoSEQ multiplex PCR; TCRdb's copy has only in-frame clones and leaves some out. Among tens of thousands of clones listed, roughly nine tenths were seen once. Source: PBMCs, taken around atezolizumab (anti-PD-L1) treatment. The receptor set was obtained from a man aged 80 or over with urothelial cancer.

This clone was detected once. The chain couples TRBV5-1 to TRBJ2-7, with a tentative D call TRBD1 (5 bases). Germline V gene sequence: CDR1 SGHRS, CDR2 YFSETQ. The CDR3 loop spans 13 amino acids. Trimming took off 4 bases at V and 0 bases at J, with 8 bases between the two ends. The CDR3 bases are TGCGCCAGCAGCCAGGGTAGCTCCTACGAGCAGTACTTC. It yields the protein CASSQGSSYEQYF.

The chain employs TRBV4-1 and TRBJ1-4; weak D call: TRBD1 (5 bases). The CDR3 is 17 residues long. Germline loops: CDR1 MGHRA, CDR2 YSYEKL. Deletions cut 0 bases from V and 4 bases from J, with 15 bases between. Here the CDR3 DNA reads TGCGCCAGCAGCCAAGAAGGGGTTGGACACCTTAATGAAAAACTGTTTTTT. This translates into CASSQEGVGHLNEKLFF.

CDR3 loop: CASSDGLGRGTQYF. The CDR3 nucleotides read TGTGCCAGCAGTGACGGTTTGGGGAGGGGGACCCAGTACTTC. This chain uses TRBV2 with TRBJ2-5, with TRBD2 identical over 7 bases. This CDR3 contains 14 residues. Germline CDR1 and CDR2: SNHLY and FYNNEI. V lost 3 bases and J lost 7; bases outside the gene matches: 8.

The chain combines TRBV27 with TRBJ2-2; D might be TRBD2 (6 bases). V gave up 10 bases and J gave up 1 base, with 13 bases separating them. In germline, CDR1 is MNHEY, CDR2 SMNVEV (reference sequence). The length of the CDR3 is 14 residues. Here the CDR3 DNA reads TGTGCCACCCATCGGGGGATGAACACCGGGGAGCTGTTTTTT. Translating it yields CATHRGMNTGELFF.

The rearrangement links TRBV30 to TRBJ1-5; possibly TRBD1 for D (5 bases). The CDR3 runs to 15 residues. The germline V gene has CDR1 GTSNPN and CDR2 SVGIG (reference sequence). V was trimmed by 0 bases and J by 2 bases, leaving 11 bases between them. CDR3: CAWSVRRGGNQPQHF. The CDR3 nucleotides read TGTGCCTGGAGTGTACGGAGGGGAGGCAATCAGCCCCAGCATTTT.

V usage is TRBV25-1 and J usage is TRBJ2-3; 7 nucleotides align to TRBD2. The germline gives CDR1 MGHDK, CDR2 SYGVNS. The V segment lost 4 bases and the J segment 5 bases; nucleotides outside the gene matches: 3. The CDR3 totals 13 residues. Here the CDR3 reads CASSGLAVDTQYF. As DNA, the CDR3 is TGTGCCAGCAGTGGGCTAGCGGTAGATACGCAGTATTTT. Full variable domain (outside the CDR3, taken from reference TRBV25-1 and TRBJ2-3): EADIYQTPRYLVIGTGKKITLECSQTMGHDKMYWYQQDPGMELHLIHYSYGVNSTEKGDLSSESTVSRIRTEHFPLTLESARPSHTSQYLCASSGLAVDTQYFGPGTRLTVL.

V gene TRBV6-6 combines with J gene TRBJ1-4; TRBD1 agrees at 7 bases. CDR3 length equals 13 residues. Germline-derived CDR1 and CDR2 are MNHNY and SVGAGI (reference sequence). V trimming: 8 bases; J trimming: 8 bases; junction bases outside the gene matches: 8. This chain's CDR3 is CASGRQGHEKLFF. Written as DNA, the CDR3 is TGTGCCAGCGGACGACAGGGACACGAAAAACTGTTTTTT.

Only one count was recorded for this clone. The chain employs TRBV28 and TRBJ2-1; 7 bases are a match to TRBD1. Germline loops: CDR1 MDHEN, CDR2 SYDVKM. The CDR3 totals 13 residues. With 5 bases clipped from V and 7 bases from J, the junction kept 5 bases outside the gene matches. CDR3 loop: CASSDRARNEQFF. The CDR3 nucleotides are TGTGCCAGCAGTGACAGGGCTAGAAATGAGCAGTTCTTC.

The V call is TRBV11-1, the J call TRBJ2-1; 11 bases are a match to TRBD2. The CDR3 consists of 16 residues. Germline V lookup: CDR1 SGHAT, CDR2 FQDESV (reference sequence). V lost 5 bases to trimming and J lost 4 bases; unmatched junction nucleotides: 7. The CDR3 is CASSKTSGTPYNEQFF. In DNA form, the CDR3 reads TGTGCCAGCAGCAAGACTAGCGGGACCCCATACAATGAGCAGTTCTTC.

The V call is TRBV18, the J call TRBJ2-7, with D possibly being TRBD2 (6 bases). V was pared by 3 bases and J by 1 base, with 16 bases between. This CDR3 has 16 amino acids. In germline, CDR1 is KGHSH, CDR2 LQKENI. In DNA, the CDR3 is TGTGCCAGCTCACCCCTTGGGGCCGGGGGATCCTACGAGCAGTACTTC. Its protein product is CASSPLGAGGSYEQYF.

V and J are TRBV19 and TRBJ1-3, with D uncertain. Germline CDR1 is LNHDA and CDR2 is SQIVND (reference sequence). V was cut by 4 bases and J by 4 bases, with 11 bases left in between. The CDR3 is made up of 14 amino acids. The CDR3 is CASSTGLGGNTIYF. The CDR3 coding sequence is TGTGCCAGTAGTACCGGACTAGGGGGAAACACCATATATTTT.

The rearrangement uses TRBV7-2 and TRBJ1-5, with TRBD1 as a possible D gene (5 bases). CDR1 and CDR2 (germline): SGHTA, FQGNSA. Trimming stripped 3 bases from V and 3 bases from J, with 6 bases between. The CDR3 runs 13 residues. DNA for the CDR3: TGTGCCAGCAGCTTCAGGGACAATCAGCCCCAGCATTTT. Translation: CASSFRDNQPQHF.

The CDR3 DNA sequence: TGTGCCAGCAGCGTAGGGGGGGTCGGGACAGATACGCAGTATTTT. Amino acids: CASSVGGVGTDTQYF. J is TRBJ2-3 and V is TRBV9, with a possible D match to TRBD2 (6 bases). Trimming pared 0 bases from V and 3 bases from J, leaving 11 bases between. Germline V gene sequence: CDR1 SGDLS, CDR2 YYNGEE. The CDR3 covers 15 residues.

The chain employs TRBV18 and TRBJ1-2; 9 positions agree with TRBD1. The V and J ends lost 4 bases and 7 bases, in that order; junction bases with no gene match: 4. From germline, CDR1 is KGHSH and CDR2 LQKENI. This CDR3 is 13 amino acids long. CDR3 DNA: TGTGCCAGCTCACAAACAGGGGGCTTTGGCTACACCTTC. This gives the protein CASSQTGGFGYTF.

The chain links TRBV19 to TRBJ1-5; D gene unclear. Germline V lookup: CDR1 LNHDA, CDR2 SQIVND (reference sequence). CDR3 size: 18 residues. Between the trimmed V and J ends, which lost 10 bases and 2 bases, there was a span of 27 bases. The CDR3 DNA is TGTGCCACCACCCGGGGAGGTGCGGGCAGGTGGGGCAATCAGCCCCAGCATTTT. Protein product: CATTRGGAGRWGNQPQHF.

This chain connects TRBV5-1 to TRBJ2-7, with TRBD2 matching over 10 bases. This CDR3 has 17 residues. V lost 4 bases and J lost 4; bases outside the gene matches: 14. Per the germline V gene, CDR1 is SGHRS and CDR2 is YFSETQ. DNA of the CDR3: TGCGCCAGCAGCCCCACGCTGCTAGCGGGAGATGGTTACGAGCAGTACTTC. It encodes CASSPTLLAGDGYEQYF.

The chain carries TRBV9 and TRBJ2-1; 11 nucleotides match TRBD2. Germline CDR1 and CDR2: SGDLS and YYNGEE. J was trimmed by 4 bases and V by 2 bases; bases with no gene match: 11. The CDR3 loop spans 18 amino acids. The CDR3 bases are TGTGCCAGCAGCGTTTCCTATGCCGGGACTAGCGGATACAATGAGCAGTTCTTC. Its translation is CASSVSYAGTSGYNEQFF.

The rearrangement links TRBV5-4 to TRBJ2-7, with a tentative D call TRBD2 (6 bases). CDR3 size: 15 residues. The germline CDR1 and CDR2 sequences are SGHNT and YYREEE (reference sequence). V lost 4 bases and J 3 bases, leaving 17 bases between the germline ends. The CDR3 reads CASSPELTGGYEQYF. CDR3 DNA: TGTGCCAGCAGCCCGGAACTAACCGGGGGCTACGAGCAGTACTTC.

This chain links TRBV10-3 with TRBJ2-3; D is possibly TRBD1 (5 bases). This CDR3 comprises 14 residues. V was pared by 8 bases and J by 3 bases, with 15 bases between. The germline V gene has CDR1 ENHRY and CDR2 SYGVKD. The CDR3 bases are TGTGCCATCCGGAGACAGTTGGGGACAGATACGCAGTATTTT. Residues: CAIRRQLGTDTQYF.

V gene TRBV5-5 combines with J gene TRBJ2-1, with D perhaps TRBD1 (6 bases). The germline gives CDR1 SGHKS, CDR2 YYEKEE (reference sequence). This CDR3 is built from 16 residues. With 0 bases removed from V and 5 bases from J, the gap between germline ends came to 15 bases. The CDR3 spells CASSLGSGTKDNEQFF. CDR3 nucleotides: TGTGCCAGCAGCTTGGGGTCCGGGACAAAAGACAATGAGCAGTTCTTC.

The rearrangement links TRBV5-1 to TRBJ1-1, with a weak D call TRBD1 (5 bases). The germline V and J ends were trimmed by 4 bases and 11 bases, with 18 bases remaining between them. Germline V gene lookup returns CDR1 SGHRS and CDR2 YFSETQ. This CDR3 spans 13 amino acids. The CDR3 nucleotides read TGCGCCAGCAGCCCCCAAGGCGTAGGGGCCGCTTTCTTT. Translation gives CASSPQGVGAAFF.

The genes are TRBV6-4 and TRBJ2-7; TRBD2 agrees at 7 bases. This CDR3 has 13 amino acids. The V segment lost 8 bases and the J segment 7 bases; nucleotides outside the gene matches: 11. Per the germline V gene, CDR1 is MRHNA and CDR2 is SNTAGT. Written as DNA, the CDR3 is TGTGCCAGCGATCCGGGGCCGGGGGGAGAGCAGTACTTC. Protein: CASDPGPGGEQYF.

V and J are TRBV9 and TRBJ1-5, with a weak D call TRBD1 (5 bases). Between the trimmed V and J ends, which lost 0 bases and 1 base, there was a span of 8 bases. Germline V gives CDR1 SGDLS, CDR2 YYNGEE. This CDR3 region has 15 residues. For the CDR3, the DNA is TGTGCCAGCAGCGTAGGGGGGGAAAGCAATCAGCCCCAGCATTTT. Protein: CASSVGGESNQPQHF. Looking up the rest from reference TRBV9 and TRBJ1-5 gives the full variable domain: DSGVTQTPKHLITATGQRVTLRCSPRSGDLSVYWYQQSLDQGLQFLIQYYNGEERAKGNILERFSAQQFPDLHSELNLSSLELGDSALYFCASSVGGESNQPQHFGDGTRLSIL.

This rearrangement joins TRBV6-6 to TRBJ1-2; no firm D call. This CDR3 contains 15 residues. Germline CDR1 is MNHNY and CDR2 is SVGAGI (reference sequence). V lost 0 bases and J 0 bases, leaving 8 bases between the germline ends. The DNA of the CDR3 is TGTGCCAGCAGTTACTCCGGCGGTGCTAACTATGGCTACACCTTC. Its protein is CASSYSGGANYGYTF.

This clone was counted once. The CDR3 coding sequence is TGTGCCAGCAGCTGGGGGCCGGCGAACACTGAAGCTTTCTTT. It yields the protein CASSWGPANTEAFF. The rearrangement joins TRBV11-2 to TRBJ1-1, with a weak D call TRBD1 (6 bases). Trimming stripped 4 bases from V and 1 base from J, with 10 bases between. Germline V gives CDR1 SGHAT, CDR2 FQNNGV. This CDR3 region has 14 residues.

V and J are TRBV18 and TRBJ2-7; D possibly corresponds to TRBD1 (6 bases). Trimming left V 2 bases short and J 4 bases short, with 12 bases between. This CDR3 region has 14 residues. Per germline, CDR1 KGHSH and CDR2 LQKENI. CDR3 nucleotides: TGTGCCAGCTCACCAGGTGGGGGCTGGTACGAGCAGTACTTC. This encodes CASSPGGGWYEQYF.

The count of this clone is one. The chain uses TRBV28 and TRBJ2-7, with TRBD1 matching over 7 bases. V shed 3 bases and J 7 bases; nucleotides not matched to a gene: 18. CDR1 and CDR2 (germline): MDHEN, SYDVKM. The CDR3 loop spans 17 amino acids. The CDR3 DNA reads TGTGCCAGCAGTTTGGTTGTCCTCTGGGACAGACAAATTGAGCAGTACTTC. This encodes CASSLVVLWDRQIEQYF.

With respect to this clone: One end of the junction is discordant with germline, which a read error may explain. The V gene is TRBV4-3, the J gene TRBJ2-1; 8 bases line up with TRBD2. This CDR3 is built from 16 residues. Germline V gives CDR1 LGHNA, CDR2 YSLEER. The DNA of the CDR3 is TGCGCCAGCAGCCAAGATAGCGGGACTAGATACACTGAGCAGTTCTTC. It encodes CASSQDSGTRYTEQFF.